This T cell receptor beta chain emerged from a study of blood T cells in healthy people across ages. Background on the study: About one barcoded beta molecule per two T cells was the capture yield of template switching. Study-level points and caveats: More naive CD4+ cells and higher diversity were found in long-lived than in aged donors.

This clonotype was seen repeatedly, ten times or more. Its antigen is not identified. Every participating donor contributed about 10 milliliters of peripheral blood through a draw. A sample-barcoded 5' primer and a J-beta primer mix were used in a second PCR of roughly 6 to 11 cycles. Via MiXCR, TCRdb re-called the 5' RACE reads, giving one row per CDR3 protein. The sample carries some 1.1 million distinct CDR3 sequences, roughly two fifths recorded once. Trimming removed 3 bases at V and 2 bases at J, with 21 bases between. Germline V gene lookup returns CDR1 DFQATT and CDR2 SNEGSKA (reference sequence). This CDR3 is built from 17 residues.

The clonotype comes from a man aged 18 to 30 in good health. What was sequenced was blood. The rearrangement links TRBV20-1 to TRBJ2-3; D is ambiguous. CDR3 bases: TGCAGTGCTAGGGATTCTATATCGCGGACCTTCACAGATACGCAGTATTTT. Translation: CSARDSISRTFTDTQYF.